A single sample gave rise to the 28 T cell receptor beta chains below, sequenced in a study of blood T cell repertoires in COVID-19. The repertoire was sequenced with immunoSEQ multiplex PCR; TCRdb's copy has only in-frame clones and lacks some. This table holds over 120,000 clones, 70% to 90% found once. The sample comprised peripheral blood. The source of these receptors is a man in his 70s with acute or convalescent COVID-19.

To note about this clone: Other DNA sequences in this sample translate to the same CDR3. This chain links TRBV15 with TRBJ1-4; 8 bases are shared with TRBD1. Trimming removed 1 base from V and 5 bases from J; junction bases left unmatched: 0. The CDR3 sequence is 14 residues long. Germline V gives CDR1 LNHNV, CDR2 YYDKDF (reference sequence). This chain's CDR3 is CATSRGQGNEKLFF. CDR3 DNA sequence: TGTGCCACCAGCAGAGGACAGGGGAATGAAAAACTGTTTTTT.

The chain combines TRBV15 with TRBJ1-6; 7 bases are shared with TRBD1. The CDR3 loop spans 16 amino acids. Trimming took 0 bases from V and 5 from J; bases not matched to a gene: 4. Germline loops: CDR1 LNHNV, CDR2 YYDKDF (reference sequence). CDR3 residues: CATSRESTGNNSPLHF. The CDR3 DNA follows: TGTGCCACCAGCAGAGAATCGACAGGGAATAATTCACCCCTCCACTTT.

The V and J genes are TRBV4-1 and TRBJ1-1; 7 bases match TRBD1. The CDR3 loop spans 19 amino acids. CDR1 is MGHRA, CDR2 YSYEKL, per germline. The V gene end was trimmed by 0 bases and the J gene end by 3 bases; junction bases not matched to a gene: 16. The CDR3 coding sequence is TGCGCCAGCAGCCAAGATCCCCTACAGGGGCGGGGGGGGTACACTGAAGCTTTCTTT. Translating it yields CASSQDPLQGRGGYTEAFF.

This rearrangement joins TRBV6-5 to TRBJ1-3; no definite D call. The CDR3 totals 14 residues. Germline loops: CDR1 MNHEY, CDR2 SVGAGI. Deletions cut 6 bases from V and 4 bases from J, with 13 bases between. The CDR3 bases are TGTGCCAGCAGGGGCCGGACGGGGGGAAACACCATATATTTT. Protein product: CASRGRTGGNTIYF.

This clone was seen a single time. V gene TRBV11-1 combines with J gene TRBJ2-1; 14 bases map to TRBD2. Per the germline V gene, CDR1 is SGHAT and CDR2 is FQDESV (reference sequence). Trimming removed 6 bases from V and 8 bases from J; junction bases left unmatched: 6. This CDR3 is built from 15 residues. Here the CDR3 reads CASSLGLAGVDEQFF. CDR3 DNA sequence: TGTGCCAGCAGTTTGGGACTAGCGGGAGTCGATGAGCAGTTCTTC.

This rearrangement joins TRBV30 to TRBJ2-5, with TRBD1 matching 7 bases. Per the germline V gene, CDR1 is GTSNPN and CDR2 is SVGIG (reference sequence). The trim removed 2 bases at V and 1 base at J, leaving 10 bases unmatched. The CDR3 runs 16 residues. CDR3 bases: TGTGCCTGGAGTCGTACAGGGGCTCCCACCCAAGAGACCCAGTACTTC. This gives the protein CAWSRTGAPTQETQYF. The full variable domain, its missing parts supplied by reference TRBV30 and TRBJ2-5, is SQTIHQWPATLVQPVGSPLSLECTVEGTSNPNLYWYRQAAGRGLQLLFYSVGIGQISSEVPQNLSASRPQDRQFILSSKKLLLSDSGFYLCAWSRTGAPTQETQYFGPGTRLLVL.

The J gene is TRBJ1-1, the V gene TRBV6-5, with 9 bases fitting TRBD1. V lost 6 bases and J lost 9; bases outside the gene matches: 2. This CDR3 is 11 amino acids long. CDR1 is MNHEY, CDR2 SVGAGI, per germline. The CDR3 DNA is TGTGCCAGCAGGACAGGGGGACAAGCTTTCTTT. Its translation is CASRTGGQAFF.

In this sample, this clone is medium-sized. This chain links TRBV6-5 with TRBJ2-1; perhaps TRBD2 as D (5 bases). The CDR3 covers 14 residues. V was clipped by 2 bases and J by 3 bases, with 8 bases between them. Germline V gene data show CDR1 as MNHEY and CDR2 as SVGAGI. CDR3 amino acids: CASSYGGRYNEQFF. CDR3 coding DNA: TGTGCCAGCAGTTACGGAGGACGCTACAATGAGCAGTTCTTC.

The chain uses TRBV28 and TRBJ2-7, with a possible D match to TRBD1 (5 bases). CDR1 is MDHEN and CDR2 is SYDVKM in the germline V gene. The CDR3 is made up of 13 amino acids. Trimming cost V 5 bases and J 2 bases, with 10 bases left between them. CDR3: CASSPTATYEQYF. As DNA, the CDR3 is TGTGCCAGCAGTCCGACAGCTACCTACGAGCAGTACTTC.

The J gene is TRBJ1-5, the V gene TRBV20-1; 8 nucleotides line up with TRBD1. CDR1 and CDR2 from the germline V gene are DFQATT and SNEGSKA (reference sequence). With 3 bases clipped from V and 2 bases from J, the junction kept 3 bases outside the gene matches. This CDR3 region has 14 residues. The CDR3 region is CSASQDRGNQPQHF. The CDR3 DNA reads TGCAGTGCTAGTCAGGACAGGGGCAATCAGCCCCAGCATTTT.

This clone showed up just once. The chain combines TRBV25-1 with TRBJ1-2; D is uncertain. V was pared by 0 bases and J by 8 bases, with 13 bases between. This CDR3 is built from 14 residues. Germline V gives CDR1 MGHDK, CDR2 SYGVNS. The CDR3 DNA reads TGTGCCAGCAGTGAATACGACTCCTCGGAAGGCTACACCTTC. Translation gives CASSEYDSSEGYTF.

The genes are TRBV6-5 and TRBJ1-6; 8 nucleotides match TRBD1. V gave up 7 bases and J gave up 6 bases; unmatched junction bases: 2. Germline values: CDR1 MNHEY, CDR2 SVGAGI. The CDR3 length is 13 residues. The CDR3 region has the DNA TGTGCCAGCACGACAGGGGTTAATTCACCCCTCCACTTT. Translated, it gives CASTTGVNSPLHF.

The rearrangement links TRBV19 to TRBJ1-2, with D possibly being TRBD1 (5 bases). In germline, CDR1 is LNHDA, CDR2 SQIVND (reference sequence). Trimming pared 5 bases from V and 4 bases from J, leaving 20 bases between. The CDR3 loop spans 16 amino acids. CDR3 bases: TGTGCCAGTAGTCTACCGGGCGGGGGTGGTTCCTATGGCTACACCTTC. Translated, it gives CASSLPGGGGSYGYTF.

V usage is TRBV5-6 and J usage is TRBJ1-1; 9 nucleotides align to TRBD1. This CDR3 has 15 residues. Germline V gives CDR1 SGHDT, CDR2 YYEEEE. Germline trimming cut 3 bases from V and 4 bases from J; bases unmatched to any gene: 7. CDR3: CASSSRQGGSTEAFF. The CDR3 DNA reads TGTGCCAGCAGCTCCCGACAGGGGGGAAGCACTGAAGCTTTCTTT. The full variable domain, rest sourced from reference TRBV5-6 and TRBJ1-1, is DAGVTQSPTHLIKTRGQQVTLRCSPKSGHDTVSWYQQALGQGPQFIFQYYEEEERQRGNFPDRFSGHQFPNYSSELNVNALLLGDSALYLCASSSRQGGSTEAFFGQGTRLTVV.

The chain couples TRBV28 to TRBJ2-1, with 8 positions matching TRBD1. Germline V CDR1 and CDR2: MDHEN, SYDVKM. The CDR3 contains 13 residues. The ends lost 6 bases at V and 8 bases at J; junction bases unmatched: 6. The CDR3 DNA sequence: TGTGCCAGCAGGAGACCAGGGGGCGATGAGCAGTTCTTC. This encodes CASRRPGGDEQFF. Using reference TRBV28 and TRBJ2-1 for the parts outside the CDR3, the full variable domain is DVKVTQSSRYLVKRTGEKVFLECVQDMDHENMFWYRQDPGLGLRLIYFSYDVKMKEKGDIPEGYSVSREKKERFSLILESASTNQTSMYLCASRRPGGDEQFFGPGTRLTVL.

The chain carries TRBV6-5 and TRBJ2-7, with 7 nucleotides matching TRBD2. CDR3 length equals 15 residues. Germline trimming cut 8 bases from V and 2 bases from J; bases unmatched to any gene: 12. Germline assignment: CDR1 MNHEY and CDR2 SVGAGI. The CDR3 region is CASRLQLATAYEQYF. The CDR3 DNA is TGTGCCAGCCGCCTACAACTAGCGACCGCCTACGAGCAGTACTTC.

CDR3 in amino acids: CASSIGENYGYTF. The CDR3 bases are TGTGCCAGTAGTATTGGGGAGAATTATGGCTACACCTTC. The chain combines TRBV19 with TRBJ1-2; D remains ambiguous. The CDR3 consists of 13 residues. Germline CDR1 and CDR2: LNHDA and SQIVND (reference sequence). V was cut by 3 bases and J by 5 bases, with 10 bases left in between. The whole variable domain, filled in from reference TRBV19 and TRBJ1-2, reads DGGITQSPKYLFRKEGQNVTLSCEQNLNHDAMYWYRQDPGQGLRLIYYSQIVNDFQKGDIAEGYSVSREKKESFPLTVTSAQKNPTAFYLCASSIGENYGYTFGSGTRLTVV.

This sequence joins TRBV7-9 and TRBJ2-3; weak D call: TRBD2 (5 bases). With 5 bases removed from V and 5 bases from J, the gap between germline ends came to 23 bases. The germline CDR1 and CDR2 sequences are SEHNR and FQNEAQ (reference sequence). This CDR3 spans 17 amino acids. CDR3 DNA: TGTGCCAGCAGCACTCCGCAGGTTGACCGGGCGGGAGATACGCAGTATTTT. Its translation is CASSTPQVDRAGDTQYF.

A single count supports this clone. The gene calls are TRBV7-3 and TRBJ2-2; perhaps TRBD1 as D (6 bases). Germline V CDR1 and CDR2: SGHTA, FQGTGA. Trimming shortened V by 2 bases and J by 2 bases, and 12 bases separated the two germline ends. The CDR3 totals 16 residues. CDR3 coding DNA: TGTGCCAGCAGCTTACATAACAGGGAAAACACCGGGGAGCTGTTTTTT. Translating gives CASSLHNRENTGELFF.

This chain connects TRBV6-5 to TRBJ2-7; D might be TRBD2 (6 bases). The V and J ends lost 4 bases and 7 bases respectively, with 14 bases between them. The length of the CDR3 is 13 residues. Germline assignment: CDR1 MNHEY and CDR2 SVGAGI. CDR3: CASSSTTRREQYF. The CDR3 nucleotides read TGTGCCAGCAGTTCCACGACTAGGAGGGAGCAGTACTTC.

The chain links TRBV19 to TRBJ1-1; possible D gene TRBD1, 5 bases. Germline CDR1 is LNHDA and CDR2 is SQIVND (reference sequence). V was trimmed by 6 bases and J by 6 bases, leaving 14 bases between them. The CDR3 covers 13 residues. CDR3 in DNA: TGTGCCAGTAGCAATGACGCGGGGGCTGAAGCTTTCTTT. It encodes CASSNDAGAEAFF.

This clone showed up just a few times. The V gene is TRBV2, the J gene TRBJ2-7; TRBD2 matches 12 bases. There are 17 residues in the CDR3. V was clipped by 6 bases and J by 7 bases; unmatched bases: 16. In germline, CDR1 is SNHLY, CDR2 FYNNEI. The CDR3 is CASSRDSHLTSGSEQYF. The CDR3 bases are TGTGCCAGCAGCCGGGACAGCCATTTGACTAGCGGGAGTGAGCAGTACTTC.

CDR3 sequence (DNA): TGTGCCAGCAGCCGCTTCGACACGAGGAACACTGAAGCTTTCTTT. Protein sequence: CASSRFDTRNTEAFF. The chain joins TRBV4-2 to TRBJ1-1; no definite D call. Looked up from germline, CDR1 is LGHNA and CDR2 is YNFKEQ. CDR3 length: 15 residues. V was shortened by 4 bases and J by 1 base, with 13 bases between the two germline ends.

The chain combines TRBV6-1 with TRBJ1-2, with 8 positions matching TRBD1. Germline CDR1 and CDR2: MNHNS and SASEGT. The CDR3 contains 15 residues. With V trimmed by 3 bases and J by 0 bases, 3 bases remained unmatched. CDR3 coding DNA: TGTGCCAGCAGTGAGCCGGGACAGGCTAACTATGGCTACACCTTC. It codes for CASSEPGQANYGYTF.

This chain joins TRBV5-4 and TRBJ1-4; 9 nucleotides line up with TRBD1. CDR3 size: 15 residues. CDR1 is SGHNT, CDR2 YYREEE, per germline (reference sequence). After removal of 3 bases from V and 8 bases from J, the junction contained 8 bases not matched to a gene. The CDR3 reads CASSSPGQGGEKLFF. The CDR3 nucleotides are TGTGCCAGCAGCTCCCCGGGACAGGGAGGAGAAAAACTGTTTTTT. Full variable domain (missing parts from reference TRBV5-4 and TRBJ1-4): ETGVTQSPTHLIKTRGQQVTLRCSSQSGHNTVSWYQQALGQGPQFIFQYYREEENGRGNFPPRFSGLQFPNYSSELNVNALELDDSALYLCASSSPGQGGEKLFFGSGTQLSVL.

V usage is TRBV7-9 and J usage is TRBJ1-3; D is undetermined. Trimming shortened V by 3 bases and J by 2 bases, and 8 bases separated the two germline ends. Germline CDR1 is SEHNR and CDR2 is FQNEAQ (reference sequence). The CDR3 totals 14 residues. The CDR3 sequence: CASSFGGTGNTIYF. CDR3 DNA sequence: TGTGCCAGCAGCTTTGGAGGGACTGGAAACACCATATATTTT.

The V call is TRBV3-1 (or the pseudogene TRBV3-2), the J call TRBJ2-2, with 8 bases matching TRBD1. The germline CDR1 and CDR2 sequences are LGHDT and YNNKEL (reference sequence). J lost 2 bases, V lost 4 bases, and 3 bases had no gene match. The length of the CDR3 is 15 residues. The CDR3 is CASSRTGYNTGELFF. The CDR3 nucleotides are TGTGCCAGCAGCCGGACAGGGTATAACACCGGGGAGCTGTTTTTT.

The chain uses TRBV5-1 and TRBJ1-2; a possible D gene is TRBD1 (6 bases). The germline V gene has CDR1 SGHRS and CDR2 YFSETQ. CDR3 length: 15 amino acids. The V end was cut by 3 bases, the J end by 2 bases, with 14 bases between. The CDR3 nucleotides read TGCGCCAGCAGCTCCAACCCAGGGGCCAACTATGGCTACACCTTC. Its protein is CASSSNPGANYGYTF.